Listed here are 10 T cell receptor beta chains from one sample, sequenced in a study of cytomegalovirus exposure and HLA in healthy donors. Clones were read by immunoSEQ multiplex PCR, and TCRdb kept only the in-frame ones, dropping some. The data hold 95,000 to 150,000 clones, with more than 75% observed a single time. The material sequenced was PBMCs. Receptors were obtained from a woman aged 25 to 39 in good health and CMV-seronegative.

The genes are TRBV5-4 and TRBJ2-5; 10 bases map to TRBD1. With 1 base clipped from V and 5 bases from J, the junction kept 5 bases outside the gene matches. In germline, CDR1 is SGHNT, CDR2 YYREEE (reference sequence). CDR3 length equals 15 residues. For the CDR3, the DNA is TGTGCCAGCAGCTTGAGACAGGGGGCAGGGGAGACCCAGTACTTC. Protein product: CASSLRQGAGETQYF.

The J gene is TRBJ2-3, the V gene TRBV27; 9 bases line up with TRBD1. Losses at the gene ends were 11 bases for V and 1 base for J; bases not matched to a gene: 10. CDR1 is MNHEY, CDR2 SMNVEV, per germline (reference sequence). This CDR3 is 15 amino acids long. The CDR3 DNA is TGTGCCTGCTCAAACCGGGACAGGGGCACAGATACGCAGTATTTT. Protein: CACSNRDRGTDTQYF.

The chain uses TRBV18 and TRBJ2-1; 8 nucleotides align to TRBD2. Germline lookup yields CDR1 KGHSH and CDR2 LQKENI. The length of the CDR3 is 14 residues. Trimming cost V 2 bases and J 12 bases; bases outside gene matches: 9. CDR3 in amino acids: CASSPGLADGGQFF. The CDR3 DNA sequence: TGTGCCAGCTCACCAGGACTAGCAGACGGAGGGCAGTTCTTC.

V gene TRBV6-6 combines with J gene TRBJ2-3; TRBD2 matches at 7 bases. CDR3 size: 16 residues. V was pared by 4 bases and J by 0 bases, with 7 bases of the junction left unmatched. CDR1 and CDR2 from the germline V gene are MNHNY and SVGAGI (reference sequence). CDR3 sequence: CASSSALAPSTDTQYF. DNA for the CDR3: TGTGCCAGCAGTTCGGCACTAGCGCCCAGCACAGATACGCAGTATTTT.

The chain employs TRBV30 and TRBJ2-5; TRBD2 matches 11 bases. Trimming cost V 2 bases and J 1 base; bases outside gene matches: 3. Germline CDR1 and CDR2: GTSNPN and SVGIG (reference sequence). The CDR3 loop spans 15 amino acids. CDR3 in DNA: TGTGCCTGGAGTTCTAGCGGGGGGCGCCAAGAGACCCAGTACTTC. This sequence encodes CAWSSSGGRQETQYF.

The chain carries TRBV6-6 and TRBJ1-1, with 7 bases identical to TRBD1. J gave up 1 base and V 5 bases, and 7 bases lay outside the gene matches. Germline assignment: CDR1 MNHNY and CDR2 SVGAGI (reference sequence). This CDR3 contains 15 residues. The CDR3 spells CASSTDRARNTEAFF. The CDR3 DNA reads TGTGCCAGCAGTACAGACAGGGCCAGGAACACTGAAGCTTTCTTT.

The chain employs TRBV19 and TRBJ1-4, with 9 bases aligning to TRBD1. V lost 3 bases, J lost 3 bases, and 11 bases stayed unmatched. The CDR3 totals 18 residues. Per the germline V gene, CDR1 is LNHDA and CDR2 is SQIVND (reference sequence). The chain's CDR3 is CASSIGYRGPRANEKLFF. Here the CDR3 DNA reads TGTGCCAGTAGTATCGGATACAGGGGGCCCCGGGCTAATGAAAAACTGTTTTTT.

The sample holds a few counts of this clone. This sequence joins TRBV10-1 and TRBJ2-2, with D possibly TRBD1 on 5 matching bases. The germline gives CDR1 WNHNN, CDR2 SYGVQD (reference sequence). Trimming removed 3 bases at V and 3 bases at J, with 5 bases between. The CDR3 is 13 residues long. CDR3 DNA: TGCGCCAGCAGTGACAGGGACACCGGGGAGCTGTTTTTT. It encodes CASSDRDTGELFF.

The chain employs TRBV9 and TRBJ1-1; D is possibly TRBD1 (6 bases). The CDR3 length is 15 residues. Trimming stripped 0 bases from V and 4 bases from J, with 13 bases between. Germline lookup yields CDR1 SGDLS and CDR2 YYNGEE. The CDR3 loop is CASSVAGARTTEAFF. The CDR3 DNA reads TGTGCCAGCAGCGTAGCAGGGGCACGAACCACTGAAGCTTTCTTT. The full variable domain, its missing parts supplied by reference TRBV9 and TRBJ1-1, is DSGVTQTPKHLITATGQRVTLRCSPRSGDLSVYWYQQSLDQGLQFLIQYYNGEERAKGNILERFSAQQFPDLHSELNLSSLELGDSALYFCASSVAGARTTEAFFGQGTRLTVV.

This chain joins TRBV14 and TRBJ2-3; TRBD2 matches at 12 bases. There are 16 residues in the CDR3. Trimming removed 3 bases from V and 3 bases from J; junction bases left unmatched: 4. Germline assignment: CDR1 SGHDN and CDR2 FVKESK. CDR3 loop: CASSHRLAGVTDTQYF. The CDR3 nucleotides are TGTGCCAGCAGCCACCGACTAGCGGGGGTGACAGATACGCAGTATTTT.